The subject of this entry is one T cell receptor (beta chain). This clone was observed a few times. Its specific antigen is unknown. Base-call qualities are not available, and no considerably larger clone is one nucleotide away. To prepare the library, the immunoSEQ multiplex PCR assay was applied. TCR beta CDR3 sequencing was performed on DNA from the cultured, isolated CD4+ T cells. The authors processed their data as follows. Non-productive TCR sequences were removed and reads were trimmed to the CDR3 region, keeping CDR3s of at least 7 amino acids. The MANAFEST web app was used to identify antigen-specific clonotypes by comparing expansion in peptide wells with expansion in reference cultures. To count as positive, a clone had to show expansion at FDR<0.05 compared with the reference and with all other wells, an odds ratio above 5, and a frequency above 0.1% in two replicate wells. Cross-reactive clonotypes were defined as significantly expanded in SARS-CoV-2 spike wells and in at least one common cold coronavirus spike condition. Using the stringdist R package, CDR3 similarity was measured by Levenshtein distance, and unrooted trees were constructed with ape in R 3.6.1. TCRdb took over this immuneACCESS table, retaining in-frame rearrangements with V and J assigned. Such tables are incomplete; in checked studies, under half of the missing clones stem from an unresolved V gene, and the remainder is unexplained. V and J calls and clone size are given by that table; D and trimming were obtained from the DNA. The table for this sample lists over 50,000 clones; around three quarters of them were counted only once. The ten largest make up 1% to 1.5% of the sample.

V loses 6 bases of germline sequence and J loses 4 bases, and the interval between the two ends is 12 bases. Via the germline V gene (reference sequence), CDR1 is WNHNN and CDR2 SYGVQD. The CDR3, cysteine through phenylalanine, is 14 amino acids long. Only the CDR3 DNA stays, 42 bases, in frame from base 1. The data originate from a study of vaccination effects on CD4 cells after COVID-19 (dated by TCRdb to between 2021 and 2024). Study-level background: Post-vaccine samples across the study were collected a median of 72 days after the second dose, with a range of 14 to 241. A total of 9 to 11 COVID-19 convalescent patients and several SARS-CoV-2-naive healthy vaccine recipients were included in the full study. SARS-CoV-2 spike-specific CD4+ TCR repertoires from before and after mRNA vaccination were compared in COVID-19 convalescent patients and in infection-naive vaccine recipients. In the study, cultures from other donors were sequenced using the Oncomine TCR Beta short-read assay on an Illumina iSeq 100.

The ViraFEST assay stimulated PBMC with viral peptide pools and then used TCR sequencing to identify antigen-specific CD4+ T cell clonotypes by expansion. After around 11 days of culture, CD4+ T cells were isolated with the EasySep CD4+ T cell isolation kit. Two doses of either the BNT162b2 or the mRNA-1273 mRNA SARS-CoV-2 vaccine were administered to participants. Healthy vaccine recipients had no prior SARS-CoV-2 infection, confirmed by negative nucleocapsid antibodies before and after vaccination. A few million PBMC per well were cultured with around 10 ug/ml peptides in IMDM containing about 5% human AB serum, around 10 IU/ml IL-2 and gentamicin. On days 3 and 7, half of the culture medium was replaced with fresh IL-2-containing medium. Unless otherwise noted, each peptide stimulation condition was cultured in triplicate wells. PBMC were separated from whole blood using Ficoll-Paque Plus gradient centrifugation and were then either cryopreserved at -140C or used fresh. The overlapping peptide pools covered the spike proteins of SARS-CoV-2 as well as those of the common cold coronaviruses HCoV-NL63, HCoV-OC43 and HCoV-229E. Genomic DNA was extracted from cultured CD4+ T cells with the QIAamp micro DNA kit.

General findings and caveats noted by the study authors: Both infection-induced and vaccine-induced clones contracted markedly at late post-vaccination timepoints, which is consistent with waning T cell responses. The study was limited by a small number of convalescent patients and lacked early post-infection timepoints. In healthy vaccine recipients, vaccine-induced clones were almost all SARS-CoV-2 mono-reactive, with only 1 of 255 cross-reactive with common cold coronaviruses.

The sequence derives from a human donor who received a COVID-19 vaccine. This sequence uses TRBV10-1 and TRBJ2-2, with TRBD2 perhaps the D gene, on 6 matching bases. The sequenced sample was CD4+ T cells from PBMCs cultured with HCoV-229E spike peptides, obtained after COVID-19 vaccination. The cell subset or site label here, explained by the study, means: HCoV-229E spike overlapping peptide pool stimulation. CDR3 region: CASSTTAGTGELFF. The nucleotide sequence reads TGCGCCAGCAGCACTACAGCGGGCACCGGGGAGCTGTTTTTT.